This T cell receptor (beta chain) was found in a study of cytomegalovirus exposure and HLA in healthy donors. A multiplex PCR was run with 60 Vbeta primers and 13 Jbeta primers. The assay was immunoSEQ multiplex PCR, and TCRdb's table has in-frame clones only and misses some. The table lists tens of thousands of clones, approximately 80% of them singletons, with about 1.5% in the top ten. The CDR3 is 14 residues long. V shed 6 bases, J shed 7 bases, and the junction held 10 bases outside the gene matches. The V gene's germline CDR1 is SQVTM and CDR2 ANQGSEA. The sequenced material came from PBMCs. This TCR came from a female donor in good health and CMV-seronegative. The genes are TRBV29-1 and TRBJ1-2; TRBD1 agrees at 11 bases. CDR3 region: CSVDFTGTGGGYTF. The CDR3 DNA sequence: TGCAGCGTCGATTTTACCGGGACAGGGGGTGGCTACACCTTC.